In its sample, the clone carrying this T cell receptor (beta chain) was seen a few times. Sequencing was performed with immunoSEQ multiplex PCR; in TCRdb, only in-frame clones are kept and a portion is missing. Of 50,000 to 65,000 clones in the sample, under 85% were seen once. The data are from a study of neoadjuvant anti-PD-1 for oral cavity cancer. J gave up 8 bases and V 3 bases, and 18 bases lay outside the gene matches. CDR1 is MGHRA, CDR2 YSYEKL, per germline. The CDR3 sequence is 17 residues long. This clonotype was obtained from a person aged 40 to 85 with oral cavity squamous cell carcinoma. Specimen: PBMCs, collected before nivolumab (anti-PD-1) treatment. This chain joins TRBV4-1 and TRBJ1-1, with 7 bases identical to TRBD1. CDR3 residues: CASSHARGIESGGEAFF. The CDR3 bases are TGCGCCAGCAGCCATGCCAGGGGGATAGAGTCAGGCGGAGAAGCTTTCTTT.